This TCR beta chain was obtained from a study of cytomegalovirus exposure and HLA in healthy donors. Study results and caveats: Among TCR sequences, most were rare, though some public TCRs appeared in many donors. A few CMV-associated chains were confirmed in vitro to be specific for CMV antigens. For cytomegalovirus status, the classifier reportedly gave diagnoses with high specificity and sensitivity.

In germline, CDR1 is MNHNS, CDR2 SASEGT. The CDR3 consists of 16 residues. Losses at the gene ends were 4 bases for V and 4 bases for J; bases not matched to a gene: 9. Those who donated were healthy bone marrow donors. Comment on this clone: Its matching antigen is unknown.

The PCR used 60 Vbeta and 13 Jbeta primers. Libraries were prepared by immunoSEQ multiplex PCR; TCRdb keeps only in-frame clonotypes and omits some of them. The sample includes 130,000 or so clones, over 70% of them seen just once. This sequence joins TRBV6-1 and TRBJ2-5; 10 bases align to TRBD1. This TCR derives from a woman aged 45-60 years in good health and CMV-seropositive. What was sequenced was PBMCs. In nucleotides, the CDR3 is TGTGCCAGCAGTGGGGGACAGGGGTCGGGAGTAGAGACCCAGTACTTC. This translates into CASSGGQGSGVETQYF.